The 7 T cell receptor beta chains below come from one sample, sequenced in a study of blood T cell repertoires in COVID-19. The data were produced by immunoSEQ multiplex PCR, yet TCRdb's version contains in-frame clones alone and is incomplete. The sample includes about 89,000 clones, roughly 78% of them seen just once. Sequencing was done on a sample of peripheral blood. The receptors were sampled from a woman of 80 years or more with acute or convalescent COVID-19.

The J gene is TRBJ1-4, the V gene TRBV5-5; D is unresolved. The CDR3 consists of 14 residues. Germline V gives CDR1 SGHKS, CDR2 YYEKEE (reference sequence). Trimming cost V 0 bases and J 7 bases, with 10 bases left between them. Here the CDR3 DNA reads TGTGCCAGCAGCTTGGGCGGTTTGGGTGAAAAACTGTTTTTT. Translating it yields CASSLGGLGEKLFF.

This CDR3 is CASGPLGDRGLTEAFF. The CDR3 nucleotides are TGTGCTAGTGGGCCACTCGGGGACAGGGGGCTTACTGAAGCTTTCTTT. The chain couples TRBV12-5 to TRBJ1-1; TRBD1 aligns across 12 bases. CDR1 and CDR2 (germline): LGHNT, FRNRAP. Unmatched junction bases numbered 10, after V lost 6 bases and J lost 5 bases. The CDR3 runs to 16 residues.

The chain carries TRBV27 and TRBJ1-1; D possibly corresponds to TRBD1 (6 bases). The CDR3 is 15 residues long. Germline loops: CDR1 MNHEY, CDR2 SMNVEV (reference sequence). V was trimmed by 4 bases and J by 5 bases, leaving 17 bases between them. CDR3 region: CASSSPQGNGTEAFF. DNA for the CDR3: TGTGCCAGCAGTTCCCCCCAGGGGAATGGTACTGAAGCTTTCTTT.

The chain employs TRBV28 and TRBJ2-5, with 8 bases lining up with TRBD2. The ends lost 10 bases at V and 4 bases at J; junction bases unmatched: 14. The germline CDR1 and CDR2 sequences are MDHEN and SYDVKM. The CDR3 loop spans 15 amino acids. CDR3 in DNA: TGTGCCACCTCAAGGTGGAGCGGGGGTACAGAGACCCAGTACTTC. This encodes CATSRWSGGTETQYF. The full variable domain, with the rest looked up from reference TRBV28 and TRBJ2-5, is DVKVTQSSRYLVKRTGEKVFLECVQDMDHENMFWYRQDPGLGLRLIYFSYDVKMKEKGDIPEGYSVSREKKERFSLILESASTNQTSMYLCATSRWSGGTETQYFGPGTRLLVL.

V and J are TRBV29-1 and TRBJ1-5; 10 bases are a match to TRBD1. The V and J ends lost 6 bases and 4 bases, in that order; junction bases with no gene match: 3. CDR3 length: 13 amino acids. Germline assignment: CDR1 SQVTM and CDR2 ANQGSEA. The CDR3 bases are TGCAGCGTCCGACAGGGGGCGAATCAGCCCCAGCATTTT. Encoded protein: CSVRQGANQPQHF.

The rearrangement uses TRBV10-3 and TRBJ1-6; D may be TRBD1 (5 bases). Trimming took 2 bases from V and 8 from J, leaving 10 bases between them. The germline gives CDR1 ENHRY, CDR2 SYGVKD. This CDR3 comprises 14 residues. The CDR3 DNA is TGTGCCATCAGTGAGCAGGGTATGGATTCACCCCTCCACTTT. This sequence encodes CAISEQGMDSPLHF.

This clone was observed a handful of times. This chain connects TRBV6-6 to TRBJ1-1; 7 nucleotides agree with TRBD1. J gave up 3 bases and V 7 bases, and 17 bases lay outside the gene matches. The CDR3 has 17 amino acids. Germline V gene sequence: CDR1 MNHNY, CDR2 SVGAGI (reference sequence). DNA of the CDR3: TGTGCCAGCACTCGAATGGGGACAGATTTTTGGGACACTGAAGCTTTCTTT. This sequence encodes CASTRMGTDFWDTEAFF.